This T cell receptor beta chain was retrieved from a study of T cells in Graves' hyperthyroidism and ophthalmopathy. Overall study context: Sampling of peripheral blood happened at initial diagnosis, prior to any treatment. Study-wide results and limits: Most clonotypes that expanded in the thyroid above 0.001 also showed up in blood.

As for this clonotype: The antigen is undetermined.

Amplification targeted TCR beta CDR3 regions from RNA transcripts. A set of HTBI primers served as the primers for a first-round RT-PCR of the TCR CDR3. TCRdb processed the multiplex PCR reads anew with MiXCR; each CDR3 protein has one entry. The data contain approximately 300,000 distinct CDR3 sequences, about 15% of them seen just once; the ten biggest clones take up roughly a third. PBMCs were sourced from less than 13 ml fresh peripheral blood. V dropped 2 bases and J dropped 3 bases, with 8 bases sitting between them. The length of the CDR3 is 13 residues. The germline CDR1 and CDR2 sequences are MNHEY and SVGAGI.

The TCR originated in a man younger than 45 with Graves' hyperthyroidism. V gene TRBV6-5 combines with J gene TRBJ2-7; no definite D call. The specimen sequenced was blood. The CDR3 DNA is TGTGCCAGCAGTTACGGGTCCCTCTACGAGCAGTACTTC. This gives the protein CASSYGSLYEQYF.